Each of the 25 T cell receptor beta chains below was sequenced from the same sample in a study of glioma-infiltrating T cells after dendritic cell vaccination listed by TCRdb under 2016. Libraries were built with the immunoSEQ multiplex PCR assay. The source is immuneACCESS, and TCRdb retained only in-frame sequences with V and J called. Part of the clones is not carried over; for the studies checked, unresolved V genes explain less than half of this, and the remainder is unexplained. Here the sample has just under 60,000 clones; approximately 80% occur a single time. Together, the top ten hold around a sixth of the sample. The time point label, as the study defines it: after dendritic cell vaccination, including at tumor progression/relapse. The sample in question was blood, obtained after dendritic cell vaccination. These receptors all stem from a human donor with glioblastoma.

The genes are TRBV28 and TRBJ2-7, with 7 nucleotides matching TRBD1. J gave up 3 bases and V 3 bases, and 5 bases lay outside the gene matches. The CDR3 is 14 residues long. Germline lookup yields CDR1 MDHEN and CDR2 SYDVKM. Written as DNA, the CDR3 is TGTGCCAGCAGTTTTGGAACAGGGGACTACGAGCAGTACTTC. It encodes CASSFGTGDYEQYF.

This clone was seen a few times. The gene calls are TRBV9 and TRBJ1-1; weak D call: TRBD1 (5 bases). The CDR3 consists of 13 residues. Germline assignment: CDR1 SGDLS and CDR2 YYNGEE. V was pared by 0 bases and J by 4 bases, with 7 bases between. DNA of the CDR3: TGTGCCAGCAGCGTAGTAGGGGTCACTGAAGCTTTCTTT. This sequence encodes CASSVVGVTEAFF.

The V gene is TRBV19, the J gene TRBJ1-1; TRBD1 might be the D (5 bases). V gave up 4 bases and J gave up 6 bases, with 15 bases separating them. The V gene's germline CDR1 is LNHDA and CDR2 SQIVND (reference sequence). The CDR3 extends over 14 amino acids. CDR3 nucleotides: TGTGCCAGTAGTACCTTATCCGGGGGAGCTGAAGCTTTCTTT. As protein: CASSTLSGGAEAFF. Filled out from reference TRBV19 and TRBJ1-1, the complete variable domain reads DGGITQSPKYLFRKEGQNVTLSCEQNLNHDAMYWYRQDPGQGLRLIYYSQIVNDFQKGDIAEGYSVSREKKESFPLTVTSAQKNPTAFYLCASSTLSGGAEAFFGQGTRLTVV.

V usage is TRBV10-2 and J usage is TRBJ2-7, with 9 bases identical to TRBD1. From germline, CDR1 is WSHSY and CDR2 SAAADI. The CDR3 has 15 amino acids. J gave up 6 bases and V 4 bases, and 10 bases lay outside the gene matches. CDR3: CASSAPGQGDREQYF. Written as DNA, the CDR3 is TGCGCCAGCAGTGCCCCGGGACAGGGAGACCGCGAGCAGTACTTC.

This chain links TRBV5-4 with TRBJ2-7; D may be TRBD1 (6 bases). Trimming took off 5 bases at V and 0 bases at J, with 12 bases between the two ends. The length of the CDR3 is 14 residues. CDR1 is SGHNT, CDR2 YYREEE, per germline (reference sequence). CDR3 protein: CASRQGSNSYEQYF. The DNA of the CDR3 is TGTGCCAGCAGGCAGGGGTCCAACTCCTACGAGCAGTACTTC. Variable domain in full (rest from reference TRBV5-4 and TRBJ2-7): ETGVTQSPTHLIKTRGQQVTLRCSSQSGHNTVSWYQQALGQGPQFIFQYYREEENGRGNFPPRFSGLQFPNYSSELNVNALELDDSALYLCASRQGSNSYEQYFGPGTRLTVT.

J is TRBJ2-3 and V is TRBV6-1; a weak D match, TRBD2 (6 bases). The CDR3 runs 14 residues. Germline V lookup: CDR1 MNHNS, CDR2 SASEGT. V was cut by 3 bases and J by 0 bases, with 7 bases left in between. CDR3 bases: TGTGCCAGCAGTGACGGGAGAAGCACAGATACGCAGTATTTT. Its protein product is CASSDGRSTDTQYF.

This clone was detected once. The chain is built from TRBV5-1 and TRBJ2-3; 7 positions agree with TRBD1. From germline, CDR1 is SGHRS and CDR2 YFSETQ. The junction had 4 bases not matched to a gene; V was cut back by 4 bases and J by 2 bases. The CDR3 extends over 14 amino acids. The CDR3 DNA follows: TGCGCCAGCAGCGGGGGACAGCCCACAGATACGCAGTATTTT. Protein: CASSGGQPTDTQYF.

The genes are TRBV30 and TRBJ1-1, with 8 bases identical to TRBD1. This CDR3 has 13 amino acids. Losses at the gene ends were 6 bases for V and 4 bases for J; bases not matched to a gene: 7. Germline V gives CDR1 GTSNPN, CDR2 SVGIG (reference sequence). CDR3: CACDEGQVTEAFF. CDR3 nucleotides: TGTGCCTGTGACGAGGGACAGGTCACTGAAGCTTTCTTT.

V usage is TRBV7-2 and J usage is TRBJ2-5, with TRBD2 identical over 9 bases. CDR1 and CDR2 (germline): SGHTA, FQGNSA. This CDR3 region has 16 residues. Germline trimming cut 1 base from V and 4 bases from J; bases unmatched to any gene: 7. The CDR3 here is CASSLGPSGVGETQYF. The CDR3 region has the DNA TGTGCCAGCAGCTTAGGCCCTAGCGGGGTCGGAGAGACCCAGTACTTC.

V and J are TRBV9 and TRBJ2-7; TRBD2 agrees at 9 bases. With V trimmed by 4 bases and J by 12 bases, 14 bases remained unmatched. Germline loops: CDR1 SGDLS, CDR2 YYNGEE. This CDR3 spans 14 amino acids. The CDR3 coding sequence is TGTGCCAGCAGCTTTAGTCAGACTAGCGGATCATTGTACTTC. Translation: CASSFSQTSGSLYF.

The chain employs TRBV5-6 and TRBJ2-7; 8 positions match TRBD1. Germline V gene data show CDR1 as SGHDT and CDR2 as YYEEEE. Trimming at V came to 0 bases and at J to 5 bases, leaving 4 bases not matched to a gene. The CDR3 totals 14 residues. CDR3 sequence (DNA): TGTGCCAGCAGCTTGGTAGGACAGGGCAACGAGCAGTACTTC. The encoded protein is CASSLVGQGNEQYF. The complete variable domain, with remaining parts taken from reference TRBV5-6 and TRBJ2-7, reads DAGVTQSPTHLIKTRGQQVTLRCSPKSGHDTVSWYQQALGQGPQFIFQYYEEEERQRGNFPDRFSGHQFPNYSSELNVNALLLGDSALYLCASSLVGQGNEQYFGPGTRLTVT.

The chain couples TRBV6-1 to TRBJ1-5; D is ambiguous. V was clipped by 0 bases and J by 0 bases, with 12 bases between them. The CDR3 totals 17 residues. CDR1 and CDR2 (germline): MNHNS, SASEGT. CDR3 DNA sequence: TGTGCCAGCAGTGAAGCGAGGGCCCGTTATAGCAATCAGCCCCAGCATTTT. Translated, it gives CASSEARARYSNQPQHF.

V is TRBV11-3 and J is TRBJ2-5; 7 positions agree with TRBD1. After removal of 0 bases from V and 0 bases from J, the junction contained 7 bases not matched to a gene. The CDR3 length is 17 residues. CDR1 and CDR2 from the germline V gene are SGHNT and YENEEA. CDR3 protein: CASSLEWDSGDQETQYF. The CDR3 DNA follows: TGTGCCAGCAGCTTAGAGTGGGACAGCGGAGACCAAGAGACCCAGTACTTC.

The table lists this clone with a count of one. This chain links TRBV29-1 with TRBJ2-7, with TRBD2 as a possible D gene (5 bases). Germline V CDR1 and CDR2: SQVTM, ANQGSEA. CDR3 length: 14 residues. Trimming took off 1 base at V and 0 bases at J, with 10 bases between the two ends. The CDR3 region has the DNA TGCAGCGTTGAAGGGACGGGAATCTCCTACGAGCAGTACTTC. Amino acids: CSVEGTGISYEQYF.

CDR3 in DNA: TGTGCCAGCAGCCAGGACAGAAACACCGGGGAGCTGTTTTTT. It encodes CASSQDRNTGELFF. This rearrangement joins TRBV11-3 to TRBJ2-2; maybe TRBD1 (6 bases). V was cut by 5 bases and J by 2 bases, with 9 bases left in between. The germline V gene encodes CDR1 SGHNT and CDR2 YENEEA. The CDR3 length is 14 residues.

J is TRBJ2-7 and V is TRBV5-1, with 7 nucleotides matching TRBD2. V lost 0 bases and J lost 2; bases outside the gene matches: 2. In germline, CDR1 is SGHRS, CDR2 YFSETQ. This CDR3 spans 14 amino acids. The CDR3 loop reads CASSLEGRAYEQYF. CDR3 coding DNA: TGCGCCAGCAGCTTGGAAGGGAGGGCCTACGAGCAGTACTTC.

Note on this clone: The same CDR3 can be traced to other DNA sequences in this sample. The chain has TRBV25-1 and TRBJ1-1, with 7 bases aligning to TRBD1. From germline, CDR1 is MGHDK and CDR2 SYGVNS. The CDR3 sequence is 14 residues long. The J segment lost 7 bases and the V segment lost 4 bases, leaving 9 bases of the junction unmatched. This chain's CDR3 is CASSAVGTAREAFF. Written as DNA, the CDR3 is TGTGCCAGCAGTGCCGTTGGGACAGCCCGTGAAGCTTTCTTT.

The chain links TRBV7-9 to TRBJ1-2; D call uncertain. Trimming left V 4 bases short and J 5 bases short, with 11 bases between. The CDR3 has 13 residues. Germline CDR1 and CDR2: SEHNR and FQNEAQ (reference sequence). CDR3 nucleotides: TGTGCCAGCAGCTCGCTCCTGCGGTATGGCTACACCTTC. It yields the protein CASSSLLRYGYTF.

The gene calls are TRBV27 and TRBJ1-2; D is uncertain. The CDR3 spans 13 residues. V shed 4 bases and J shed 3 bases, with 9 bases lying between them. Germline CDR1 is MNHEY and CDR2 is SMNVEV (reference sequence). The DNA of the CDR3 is TGTGCCAGCAGTTCGACGAGGTACTATGGCTACACCTTC. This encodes CASSSTRYYGYTF.

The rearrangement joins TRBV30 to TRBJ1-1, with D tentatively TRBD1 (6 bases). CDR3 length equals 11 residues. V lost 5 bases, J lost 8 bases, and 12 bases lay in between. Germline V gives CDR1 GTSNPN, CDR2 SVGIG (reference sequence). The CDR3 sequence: CAWGGSGEAFF. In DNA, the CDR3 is TGTGCCTGGGGGGGCTCAGGCGAAGCTTTCTTT.

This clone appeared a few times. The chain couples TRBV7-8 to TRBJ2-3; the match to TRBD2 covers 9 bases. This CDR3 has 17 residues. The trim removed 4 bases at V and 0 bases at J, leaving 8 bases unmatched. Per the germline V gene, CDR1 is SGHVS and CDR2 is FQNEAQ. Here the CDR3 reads CASSSLGLATSTDTQYF. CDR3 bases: TGTGCCAGCAGCTCGTTAGGACTAGCGACTAGCACAGATACGCAGTATTTT.

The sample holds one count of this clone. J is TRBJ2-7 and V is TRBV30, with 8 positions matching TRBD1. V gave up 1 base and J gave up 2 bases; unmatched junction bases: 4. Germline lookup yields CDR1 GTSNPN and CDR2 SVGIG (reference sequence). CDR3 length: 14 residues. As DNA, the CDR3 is TGTGCCTGGAGTGCCGGGACAGGAACCTACGAGCAGTACTTC. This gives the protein CAWSAGTGTYEQYF.

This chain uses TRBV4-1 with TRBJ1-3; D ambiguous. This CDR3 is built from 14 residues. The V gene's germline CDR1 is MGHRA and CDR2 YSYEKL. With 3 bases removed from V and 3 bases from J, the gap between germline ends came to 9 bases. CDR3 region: CASSHTSLGNTIYF. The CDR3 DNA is TGCGCCAGCAGCCACACAAGTCTTGGAAACACCATATATTTT.

CDR3 in amino acids: CATRQFSTDTQYF. CDR3 bases: TGTGCCACTCGACAGTTTAGCACAGATACGCAGTATTTT. This chain joins TRBV10-3 and TRBJ2-3; tentatively, D is TRBD1 (5 bases). Deletions cut 10 bases from V and 0 bases from J, with 11 bases between. CDR1 ENHRY and CDR2 SYGVKD come from the germline V gene. This CDR3 spans 13 amino acids.

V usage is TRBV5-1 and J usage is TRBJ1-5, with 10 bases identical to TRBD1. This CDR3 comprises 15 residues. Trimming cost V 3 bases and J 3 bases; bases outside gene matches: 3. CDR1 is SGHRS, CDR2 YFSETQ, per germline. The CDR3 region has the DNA TGCGCCAGCAGCTCCGGGACAGGGGACAATCAGCCCCAGCATTTT. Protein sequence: CASSSGTGDNQPQHF.